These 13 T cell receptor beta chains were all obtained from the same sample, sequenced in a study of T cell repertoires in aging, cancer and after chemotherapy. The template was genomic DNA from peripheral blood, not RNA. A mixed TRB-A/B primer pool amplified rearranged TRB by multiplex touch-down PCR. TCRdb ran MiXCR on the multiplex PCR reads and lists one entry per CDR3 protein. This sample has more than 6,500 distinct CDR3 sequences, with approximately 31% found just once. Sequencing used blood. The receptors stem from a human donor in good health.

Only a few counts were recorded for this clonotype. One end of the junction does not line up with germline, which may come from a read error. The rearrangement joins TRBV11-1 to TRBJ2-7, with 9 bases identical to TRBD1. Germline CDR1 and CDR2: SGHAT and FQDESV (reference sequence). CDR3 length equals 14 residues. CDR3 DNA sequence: TGTGTCAGCAGGCTACAGGGGGCTAATGGTGAGCAGTACTTC. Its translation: CVSRLQGANGEQYF.

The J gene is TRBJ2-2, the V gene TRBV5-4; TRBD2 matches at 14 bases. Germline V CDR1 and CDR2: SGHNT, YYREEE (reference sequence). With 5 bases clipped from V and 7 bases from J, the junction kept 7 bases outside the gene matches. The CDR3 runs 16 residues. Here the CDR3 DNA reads TGTGCCAGCAGACGGACAGGGACTAGCGGGGGCGGGGAGCTGTTTTTT. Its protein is CASRRTGTSGGGELFF.

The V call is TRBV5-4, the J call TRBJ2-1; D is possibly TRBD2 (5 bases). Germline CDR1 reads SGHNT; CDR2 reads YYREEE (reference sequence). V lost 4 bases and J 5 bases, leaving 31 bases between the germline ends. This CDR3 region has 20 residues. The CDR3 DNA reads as TGTGCCAGCAGCAGTAGACTTCGGGATCCGACCACACCTGAGAACAATGAGCAGTTCTTC. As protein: CASSSRLRDPTTPENNEQFF.

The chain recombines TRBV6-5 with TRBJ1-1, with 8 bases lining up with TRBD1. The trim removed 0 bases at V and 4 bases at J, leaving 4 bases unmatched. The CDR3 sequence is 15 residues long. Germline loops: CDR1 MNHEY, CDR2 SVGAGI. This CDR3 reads CASSYSAGGFTEAFF. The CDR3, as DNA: TGTGCCAGCAGTTACTCGGCAGGGGGCTTCACTGAAGCTTTCTTT.

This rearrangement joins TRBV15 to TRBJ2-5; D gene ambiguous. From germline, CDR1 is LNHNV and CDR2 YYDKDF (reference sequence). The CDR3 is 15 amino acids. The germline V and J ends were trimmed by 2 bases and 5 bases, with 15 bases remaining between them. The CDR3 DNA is TGTGCCACCAGCAGAAGGGCCCAAGGTTATGAGACCCAGTACTTC. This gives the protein CATSRRAQGYETQYF.

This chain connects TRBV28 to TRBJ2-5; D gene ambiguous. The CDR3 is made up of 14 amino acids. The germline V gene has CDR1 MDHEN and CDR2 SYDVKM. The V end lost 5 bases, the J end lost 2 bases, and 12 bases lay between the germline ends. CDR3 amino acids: CASSPSGRQETQYF. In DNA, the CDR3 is TGTGCCAGCAGTCCATCTGGACGGCAAGAGACCCAGTACTTC.

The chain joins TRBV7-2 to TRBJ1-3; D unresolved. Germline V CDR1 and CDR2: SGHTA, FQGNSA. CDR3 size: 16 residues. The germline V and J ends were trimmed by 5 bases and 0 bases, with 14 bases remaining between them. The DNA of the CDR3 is TGTGCCAGCAGCCCCCATTTCCAGGACTCTGGAAACACCATATATTTT. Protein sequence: CASSPHFQDSGNTIYF.

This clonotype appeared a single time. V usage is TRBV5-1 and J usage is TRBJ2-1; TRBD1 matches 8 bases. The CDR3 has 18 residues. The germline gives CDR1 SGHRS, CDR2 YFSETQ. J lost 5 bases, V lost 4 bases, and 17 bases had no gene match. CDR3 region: CASSLGLLGTGPHNEQFF. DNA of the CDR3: TGCGCCAGCAGCCTTGGCCTGTTGGGGACAGGACCGCACAATGAGCAGTTCTTC.

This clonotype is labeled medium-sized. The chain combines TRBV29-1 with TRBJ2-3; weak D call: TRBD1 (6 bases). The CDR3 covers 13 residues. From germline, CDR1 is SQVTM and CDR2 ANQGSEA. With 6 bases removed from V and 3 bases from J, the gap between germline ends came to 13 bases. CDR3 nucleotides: TGCAGCGTGCAGGGGCGAGGTACAGATACGCAGTATTTT. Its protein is CSVQGRGTDTQYF.

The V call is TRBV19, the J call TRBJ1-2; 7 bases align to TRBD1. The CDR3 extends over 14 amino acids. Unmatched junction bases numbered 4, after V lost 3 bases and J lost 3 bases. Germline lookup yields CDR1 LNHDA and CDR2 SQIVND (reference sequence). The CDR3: CASSILGQHYGYTF. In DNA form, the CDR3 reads TGTGCCAGTAGTATTCTGGGACAGCACTATGGCTACACCTTC.

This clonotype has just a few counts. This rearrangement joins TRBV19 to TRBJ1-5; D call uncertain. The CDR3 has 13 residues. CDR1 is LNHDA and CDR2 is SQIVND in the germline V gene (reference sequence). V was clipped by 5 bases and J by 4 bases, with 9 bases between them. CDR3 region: CASSDGINQPQHF. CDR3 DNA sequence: TGTGCCAGTAGTGACGGAATAAATCAGCCCCAGCATTTT.

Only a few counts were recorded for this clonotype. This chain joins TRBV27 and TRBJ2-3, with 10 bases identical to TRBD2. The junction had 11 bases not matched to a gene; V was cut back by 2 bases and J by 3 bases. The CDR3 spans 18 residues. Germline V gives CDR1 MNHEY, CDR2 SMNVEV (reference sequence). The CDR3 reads CASSLPSGGARRTDTQYF. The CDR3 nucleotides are TGTGCCAGCAGTTTACCGAGCGGGGGGGCCCGGAGGACAGATACGCAGTATTTT.

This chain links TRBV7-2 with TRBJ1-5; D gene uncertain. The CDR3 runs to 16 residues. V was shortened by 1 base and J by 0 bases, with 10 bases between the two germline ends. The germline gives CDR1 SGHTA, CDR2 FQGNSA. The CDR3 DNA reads TGTGCCAGCAGCTTAGAAGGAGGCTATAGCAATCAGCCCCAGCATTTT. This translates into CASSLEGGYSNQPQHF.